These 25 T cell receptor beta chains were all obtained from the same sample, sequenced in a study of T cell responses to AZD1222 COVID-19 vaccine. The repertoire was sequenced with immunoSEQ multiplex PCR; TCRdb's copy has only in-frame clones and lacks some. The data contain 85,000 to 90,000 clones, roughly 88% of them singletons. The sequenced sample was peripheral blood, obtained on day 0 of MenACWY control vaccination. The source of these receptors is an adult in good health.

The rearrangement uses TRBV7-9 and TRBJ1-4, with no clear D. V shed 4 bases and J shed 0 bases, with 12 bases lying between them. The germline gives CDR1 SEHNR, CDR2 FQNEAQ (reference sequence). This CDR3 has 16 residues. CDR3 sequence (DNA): TGTGCCAGCAGCTCCTCGGACCCTGCAACTAATGAAAAACTGTTTTTT. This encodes CASSSSDPATNEKLFF.

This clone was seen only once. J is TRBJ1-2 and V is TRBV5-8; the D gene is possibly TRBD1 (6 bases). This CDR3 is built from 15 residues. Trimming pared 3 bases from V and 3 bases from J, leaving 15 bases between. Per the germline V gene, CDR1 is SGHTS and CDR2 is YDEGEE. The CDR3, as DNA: TGTGCCAGCAGCTGGGGGCAGGGTCGTGACTATGGCTACACCTTC. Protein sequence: CASSWGQGRDYGYTF.

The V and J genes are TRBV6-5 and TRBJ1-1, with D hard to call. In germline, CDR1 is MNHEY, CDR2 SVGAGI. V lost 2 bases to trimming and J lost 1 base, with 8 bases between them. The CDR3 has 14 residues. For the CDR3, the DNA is TGTGCCAGCAGTTACCGGAAACAGAACACTGAAGCTTTCTTT. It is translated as CASSYRKQNTEAFF.

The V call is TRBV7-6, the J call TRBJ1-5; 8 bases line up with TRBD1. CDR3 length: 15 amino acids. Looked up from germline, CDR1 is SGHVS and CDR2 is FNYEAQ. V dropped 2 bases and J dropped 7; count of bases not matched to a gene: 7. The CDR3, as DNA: TGTGCCAGCAGCTTAAACAGGGGGATAGGGCAGCCCCAGCATTTT. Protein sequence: CASSLNRGIGQPQHF.

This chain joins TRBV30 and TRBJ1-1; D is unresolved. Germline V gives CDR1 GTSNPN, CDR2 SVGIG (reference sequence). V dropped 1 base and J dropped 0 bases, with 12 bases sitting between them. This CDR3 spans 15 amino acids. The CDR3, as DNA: TGTGCCTGGAGTGGCCGCGTCAGGCTGAACACTGAAGCTTTCTTT. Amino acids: CAWSGRVRLNTEAFF.

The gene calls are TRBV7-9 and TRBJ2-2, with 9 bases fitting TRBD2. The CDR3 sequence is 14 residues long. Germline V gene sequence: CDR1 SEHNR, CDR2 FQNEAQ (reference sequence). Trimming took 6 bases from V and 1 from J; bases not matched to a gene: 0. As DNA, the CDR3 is TGTGCCAGCAGGACTAGCGGGAACACCGGGGAGCTGTTTTTT. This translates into CASRTSGNTGELFF.

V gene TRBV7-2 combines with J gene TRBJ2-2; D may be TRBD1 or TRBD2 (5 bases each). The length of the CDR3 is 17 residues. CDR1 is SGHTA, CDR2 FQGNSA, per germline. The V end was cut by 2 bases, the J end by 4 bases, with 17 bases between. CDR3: CASSLLGAPTGTGELFF. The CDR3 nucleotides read TGTGCCAGCAGCTTACTGGGAGCTCCTACAGGCACCGGGGAGCTGTTTTTT.

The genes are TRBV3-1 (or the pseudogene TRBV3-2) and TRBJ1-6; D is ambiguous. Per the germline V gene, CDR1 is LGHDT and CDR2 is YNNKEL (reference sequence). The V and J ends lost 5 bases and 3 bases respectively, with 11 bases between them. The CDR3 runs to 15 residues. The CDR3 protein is CASSTHEGYNSPLHF. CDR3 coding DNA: TGTGCCAGCAGCACTCATGAGGGCTATAATTCACCCCTCCACTTT.

The CDR3 here is CASTTTGGGYGYTF. In nucleotides, the CDR3 is TGTGCCAGCACCACCACAGGGGGAGGCTATGGCTACACCTTC. The chain recombines TRBV2 with TRBJ1-2; 8 nucleotides align to TRBD1. V was clipped by 7 bases and J by 4 bases; unmatched bases: 8. Germline V gives CDR1 SNHLY, CDR2 FYNNEI. The CDR3 has 14 amino acids.

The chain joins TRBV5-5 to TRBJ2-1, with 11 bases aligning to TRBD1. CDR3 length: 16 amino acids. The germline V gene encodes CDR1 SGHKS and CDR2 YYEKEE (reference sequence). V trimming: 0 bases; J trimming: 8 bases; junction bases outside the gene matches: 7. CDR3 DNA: TGTGCCAGCAGCTTGGCCGGGGGACAGGGGGTTTATGAGCAGTTCTTC. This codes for CASSLAGGQGVYEQFF.

CDR3 region: CASTPAGISGEQYF. The CDR3 DNA reads TGTGCCAGCACCCCGGCCGGCATTTCGGGCGAGCAGTACTTC. This sequence joins TRBV11-2 and TRBJ2-7; D call uncertain. Trimming stripped 7 bases from V and 6 bases from J, with 19 bases between. The CDR3 sequence is 14 residues long. The germline gives CDR1 SGHAT, CDR2 FQNNGV.

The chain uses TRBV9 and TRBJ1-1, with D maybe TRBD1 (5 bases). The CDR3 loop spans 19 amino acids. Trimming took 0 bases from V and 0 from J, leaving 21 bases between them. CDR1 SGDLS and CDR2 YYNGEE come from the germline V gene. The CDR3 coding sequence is TGTGCCAGCAGCGTAGCTACTCCACGCGGGGGAGTAATGAACACTGAAGCTTTCTTT. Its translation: CASSVATPRGGVMNTEAFF.

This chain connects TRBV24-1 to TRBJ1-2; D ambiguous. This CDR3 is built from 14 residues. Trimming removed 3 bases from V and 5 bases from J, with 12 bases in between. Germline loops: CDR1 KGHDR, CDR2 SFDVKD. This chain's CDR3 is CATSDGDTPYGYTF. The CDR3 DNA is TGTGCCACCAGTGATGGGGATACCCCTTATGGCTACACCTTC.

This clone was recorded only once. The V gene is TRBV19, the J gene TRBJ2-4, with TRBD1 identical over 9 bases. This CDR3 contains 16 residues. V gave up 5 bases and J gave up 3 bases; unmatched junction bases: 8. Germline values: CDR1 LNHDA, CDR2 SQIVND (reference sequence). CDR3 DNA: TGTGCCAGTAGTGGCTCCGTGACAGGGGGCAAAAACATTCAGTACTTC. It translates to CASSGSVTGGKNIQYF. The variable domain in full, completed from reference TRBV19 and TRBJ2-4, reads DGGITQSPKYLFRKEGQNVTLSCEQNLNHDAMYWYRQDPGQGLRLIYYSQIVNDFQKGDIAEGYSVSREKKESFPLTVTSAQKNPTAFYLCASSGSVTGGKNIQYFGAGTRLSVL.

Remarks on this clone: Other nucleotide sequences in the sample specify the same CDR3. In DNA form, the CDR3 reads TGTGCCAGCAGTGACAGAGATCGGGGCTACACCTTC. It translates to CASSDRDRGYTF. The chain couples TRBV6-1 to TRBJ1-2; D gene unclear. CDR3 length: 12 residues. The V gene's germline CDR1 is MNHNS and CDR2 SASEGT. The V end was cut by 3 bases, the J end by 8 bases, with 10 bases between.

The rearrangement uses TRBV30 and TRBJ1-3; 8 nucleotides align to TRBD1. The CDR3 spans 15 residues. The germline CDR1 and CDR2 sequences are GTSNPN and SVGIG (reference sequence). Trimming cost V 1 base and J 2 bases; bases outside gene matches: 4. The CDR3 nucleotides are TGTGCCTGGAGTGGACAGGGGATCGCTGGAAACACCATATATTTT. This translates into CAWSGQGIAGNTIYF. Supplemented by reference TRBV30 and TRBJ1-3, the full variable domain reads SQTIHQWPATLVQPVGSPLSLECTVEGTSNPNLYWYRQAAGRGLQLLFYSVGIGQISSEVPQNLSASRPQDRQFILSSKKLLLSDSGFYLCAWSGQGIAGNTIYFGEGSWLTVV.

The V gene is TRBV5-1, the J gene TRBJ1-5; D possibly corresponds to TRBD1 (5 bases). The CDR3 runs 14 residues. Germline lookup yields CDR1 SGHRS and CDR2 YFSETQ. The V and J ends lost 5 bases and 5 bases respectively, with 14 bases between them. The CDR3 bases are TGCGCCAGCAGTAGTCAGGGAGGGGATCAGCCCCAGCATTTT. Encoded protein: CASSSQGGDQPQHF.

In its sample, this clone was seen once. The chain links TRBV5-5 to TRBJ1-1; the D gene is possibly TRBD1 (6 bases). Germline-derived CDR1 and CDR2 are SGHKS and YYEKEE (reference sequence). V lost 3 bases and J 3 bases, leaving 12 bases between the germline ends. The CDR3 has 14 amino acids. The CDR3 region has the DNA TGTGCCAGCAGCTCGCAACAGGGCTACACTGAAGCTTTCTTT. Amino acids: CASSSQQGYTEAFF.

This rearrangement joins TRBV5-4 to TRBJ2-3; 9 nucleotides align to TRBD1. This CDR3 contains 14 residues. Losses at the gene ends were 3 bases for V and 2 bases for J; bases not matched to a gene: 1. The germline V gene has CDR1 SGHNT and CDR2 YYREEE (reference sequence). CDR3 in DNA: TGTGCCAGCAGCTGGACAGGGGACACAGATACGCAGTATTTT. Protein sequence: CASSWTGDTDTQYF.

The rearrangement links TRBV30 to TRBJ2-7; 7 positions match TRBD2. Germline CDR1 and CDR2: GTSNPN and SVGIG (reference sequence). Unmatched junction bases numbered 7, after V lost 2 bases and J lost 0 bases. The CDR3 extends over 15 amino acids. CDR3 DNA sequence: TGTGCCTGGAGTACCCTAGCGGTTACCTCCTACGAGCAGTACTTC. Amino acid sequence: CAWSTLAVTSYEQYF.

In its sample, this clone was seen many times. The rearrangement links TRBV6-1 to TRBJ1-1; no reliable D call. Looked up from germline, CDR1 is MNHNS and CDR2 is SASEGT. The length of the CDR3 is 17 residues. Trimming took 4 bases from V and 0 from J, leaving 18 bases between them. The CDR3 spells CASSGPSRHGMNTEAFF. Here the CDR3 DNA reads TGTGCCAGCAGTGGCCCCTCTAGACACGGGATGAACACTGAAGCTTTCTTT.

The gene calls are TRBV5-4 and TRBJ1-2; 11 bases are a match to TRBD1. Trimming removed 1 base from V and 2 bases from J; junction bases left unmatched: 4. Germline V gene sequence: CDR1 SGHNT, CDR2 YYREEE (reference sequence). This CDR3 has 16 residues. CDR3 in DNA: TGTGCCAGCAGCTTGTCGGGACAGGGGGTGAACTATGGCTACACCTTC. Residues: CASSLSGQGVNYGYTF.

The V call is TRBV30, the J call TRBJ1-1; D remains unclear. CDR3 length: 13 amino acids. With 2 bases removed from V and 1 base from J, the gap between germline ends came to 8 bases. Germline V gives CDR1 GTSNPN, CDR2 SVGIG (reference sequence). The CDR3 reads CAWSYTANTEAFF. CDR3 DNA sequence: TGTGCCTGGAGTTATACAGCGAACACTGAAGCTTTCTTT. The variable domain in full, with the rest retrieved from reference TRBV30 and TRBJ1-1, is SQTIHQWPATLVQPVGSPLSLECTVEGTSNPNLYWYRQAAGRGLQLLFYSVGIGQISSEVPQNLSASRPQDRQFILSSKKLLLSDSGFYLCAWSYTANTEAFFGQGTRLTVV.

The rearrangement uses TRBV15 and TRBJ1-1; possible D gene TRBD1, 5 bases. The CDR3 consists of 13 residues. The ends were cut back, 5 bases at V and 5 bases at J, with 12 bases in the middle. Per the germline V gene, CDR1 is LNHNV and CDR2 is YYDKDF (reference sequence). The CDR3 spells CATSLPGQTEAFF. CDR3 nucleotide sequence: TGTGCCACCAGCCTACCGGGGCAAACTGAAGCTTTCTTT.

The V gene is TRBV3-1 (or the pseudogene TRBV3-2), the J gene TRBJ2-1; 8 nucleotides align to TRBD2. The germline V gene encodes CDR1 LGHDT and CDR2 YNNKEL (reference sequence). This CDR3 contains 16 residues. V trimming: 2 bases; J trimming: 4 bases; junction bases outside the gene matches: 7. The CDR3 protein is CASSQPPGGGYNEQFF. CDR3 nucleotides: TGTGCCAGCAGCCAACCCCCGGGGGGGGGATACAATGAGCAGTTCTTC.